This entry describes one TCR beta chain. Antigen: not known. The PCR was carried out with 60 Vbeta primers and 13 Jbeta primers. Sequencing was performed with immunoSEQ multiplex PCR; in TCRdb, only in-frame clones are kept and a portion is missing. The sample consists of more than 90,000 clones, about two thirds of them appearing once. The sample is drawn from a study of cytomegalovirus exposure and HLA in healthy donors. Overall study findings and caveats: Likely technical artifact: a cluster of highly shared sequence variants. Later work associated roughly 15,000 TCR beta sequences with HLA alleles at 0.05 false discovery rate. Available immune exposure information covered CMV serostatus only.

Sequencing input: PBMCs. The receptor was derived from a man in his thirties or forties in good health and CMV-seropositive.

The CDR3 spells CASRRTSGRNLYNEQFF. The CDR3 nucleotides read TGTGCCAGCAGGCGGACTAGCGGGAGAAACCTCTACAATGAGCAGTTCTTC. The genes are TRBV7-2 and TRBJ2-1; 13 bases are a match to TRBD2. CDR3 size: 17 residues. Germline V CDR1 and CDR2: SGHTA, FQGNSA. Trimming at V came to 6 bases and at J to 3 bases, leaving 8 bases not matched to a gene.